These T cell receptor beta chains were read from a single sample in a study of beta chain features in type 1 diabetes. Assay: immunoSEQ multiplex PCR; the TCRdb copy retains only in-frame clones and omits some. The table lists roughly 180,000 clones, approximately 13% of them singletons, with 0.5% to 0.75% in the top ten. Sequencing input: central memory CD4+ T cells from blood. Receptors originate from a woman younger than 35 in good health. The CDR3 runs from the conserved cysteine through the conserved F or W. The order of the fields is V gene, J gene, D gene, clone size, CDR3 protein, CDR3 DNA. D genes are given only for firm matches. Clone size, where shown, is once, few, many, or a class for clones that have expanded.

V gene: TRBV4-2; J gene: TRBJ2-7; D gene: NA; clone size: few; CDR3 protein: CASSRQPGRGFYEQYF; CDR3 DNA: TGTGCCAGCAGCCGTCAGCCGGGACGGGGGTTCTACGAGCAGTACTTC
V gene: TRBV7-2; J gene: TRBJ1-2; D gene: NA; clone size: few; CDR3 protein: CASSLDWTARETGYTF; CDR3 DNA: TGTGCCAGCAGCTTAGATTGGACGGCTCGGGAGACTGGCTACACCTTC
V gene: TRBV7-8; J gene: TRBJ2-7; D gene: TRBD1; clone size: NA; CDR3 protein: CASSFDRGSSYEQYF; CDR3 DNA: TGTGCCAGCAGCTTCGACAGGGGCAGCTCCTACGAGCAGTACTTC
V gene: TRBV7-2; J gene: TRBJ2-7; D gene: NA; clone size: NA; CDR3 protein: CASSPNAGYEQYF; CDR3 DNA: TGTGCCAGCAGCCCGAATGCGGGGTACGAGCAGTACTTC
V gene: TRBV30; J gene: TRBJ2-1; D gene: NA; clone size: NA; CDR3 protein: CAWSVNIYNEQFF; CDR3 DNA: TGTGCCTGGAGTGTAAACATCTACAATGAGCAGTTCTTC
V gene: TRBV27; J gene: TRBJ1-1; D gene: NA; clone size: NA; CDR3 protein: CASSLLNRVNTEAFF; CDR3 DNA: TGTGCCAGCAGTTTACTCAACAGGGTAAACACTGAAGCTTTCTTT
V gene: TRBV11-3; J gene: TRBJ2-5; D gene: TRBD1; clone size: NA; CDR3 protein: CASSLGQGSKETQYF; CDR3 DNA: TGTGCCAGCAGCTTAGGACAGGGTTCCAAGGAGACCCAGTACTTC
V gene: TRBV6-1; J gene: TRBJ2-2; D gene: TRBD1; clone size: NA; CDR3 protein: CASSVGMTGHANTGELFF; CDR3 DNA: TGTGCCAGCAGTGTGGGGATGACAGGGCACGCGAACACCGGGGAGCTGTTTTTT
V gene: TRBV29-1; J gene: TRBJ2-5; D gene: TRBD2; clone size: NA; CDR3 protein: CSVAGGRLETQYF; CDR3 DNA: TGCAGCGTAGCGGGAGGGAGGTTAGAGACCCAGTACTTC
V gene: TRBV28; J gene: TRBJ2-3; D gene: TRBD2; clone size: few; CDR3 protein: CASSETSGTDTQYF; CDR3 DNA: TGTGCCAGCAGCGAGACTAGCGGGACAGATACGCAGTATTTT
V gene: TRBV29-1; J gene: TRBJ2-3; D gene: TRBD2; clone size: NA; CDR3 protein: CSADFSGSSDTQYF; CDR3 DNA: TGCAGCGCTGACTTTAGCGGGAGCTCAGATACGCAGTATTTT
V gene: TRBV19; J gene: TRBJ1-1; D gene: NA; clone size: NA; CDR3 protein: CASSMVSVRYTEAFF; CDR3 DNA: TGTGCCAGTAGTATGGTGTCAGTGAGGTACACTGAAGCTTTCTTT
V gene: TRBV28; J gene: TRBJ2-5; D gene: TRBD1; clone size: NA; CDR3 protein: CASSTPGTGQETQYF; CDR3 DNA: TGTGCCAGCAGTACTCCCGGGACAGGCCAAGAGACCCAGTACTTC
V gene: TRBV18; J gene: TRBJ1-5; D gene: NA; clone size: few; CDR3 protein: CASSPAVPGYSNQPQHF; CDR3 DNA: TGTGCCAGCTCACCGGCTGTCCCAGGGTATAGCAATCAGCCCCAGCATTTT
V gene: TRBV5-4; J gene: TRBJ1-1; D gene: NA; clone size: NA; CDR3 protein: CASSSRELEAFF; CDR3 DNA: TGTGCCAGCAGCTCCCGAGAGCTTGAAGCTTTCTTT
V gene: TRBV28; J gene: TRBJ1-2; D gene: NA; clone size: NA; CDR3 protein: CASSLGWGGNRGYTF; CDR3 DNA: TGTGCCAGCAGTTTAGGTTGGGGGGGCAATCGTGGCTACACCTTC
V gene: TRBV7-2; J gene: TRBJ2-3; D gene: NA; clone size: few; CDR3 protein: CASSRGNPSTDTQYF; CDR3 DNA: TGTGCCAGCAGTCGCGGGAATCCGAGCACAGATACGCAGTATTTT
V gene: TRBV5-4; J gene: TRBJ2-1; D gene: NA; clone size: NA; CDR3 protein: CASSLDGINNEQFF; CDR3 DNA: TGTGCCAGCAGCTTGGACGGGATCAACAATGAGCAGTTCTTC
V gene: TRBV6-5; J gene: TRBJ2-7; D gene: NA; clone size: few; CDR3 protein: CASRWAGSGSYEQYF; CDR3 DNA: TGTGCCAGCAGGTGGGCCGGGTCGGGGTCCTACGAGCAGTACTTC
V gene: TRBV30; J gene: TRBJ2-7; D gene: NA; clone size: few; CDR3 protein: CAWSTGSEQYF; CDR3 DNA: TGTGCCTGGAGTACAGGGTCCGAGCAGTACTTC
V gene: TRBV7-8; J gene: TRBJ2-1; D gene: NA; clone size: few; CDR3 protein: CASSLGASYNEQFF; CDR3 DNA: TGTGCCAGCAGCTTAGGAGCGAGCTACAATGAGCAGTTCTTC
V gene: TRBV7-2; J gene: TRBJ2-2; D gene: TRBD1; clone size: NA; CDR3 protein: CASSLYGTGVGELFF; CDR3 DNA: TGTGCCAGCAGCTTGTACGGGACAGGGGTCGGGGAGCTGTTTTTT
V gene: TRBV7-9; J gene: TRBJ2-7; D gene: TRBD1; clone size: many; CDR3 protein: CASSLVRTGDNEQYF; CDR3 DNA: TGTGCCAGCAGCTTAGTAAGGACAGGGGACAACGAGCAGTACTTC
V gene: TRBV30; J gene: TRBJ1-5; D gene: NA; clone size: NA; CDR3 protein: CAWSATQAPNQPQHF; CDR3 DNA: TGTGCCTGGAGTGCGACACAAGCTCCCAATCAGCCCCAGCATTTT
V gene: TRBV19; J gene: TRBJ2-7; D gene: TRBD1; clone size: few; CDR3 protein: CASSTGQAAYEQYF; CDR3 DNA: TGTGCCAGTAGTACGGGACAGGCGGCCTACGAGCAGTACTTC
V gene: TRBV4-2; J gene: TRBJ2-7; D gene: NA; clone size: NA; CDR3 protein: CASSQGRTASEQYF; CDR3 DNA: TGTGCCAGCAGCCAAGGCAGGACTGCTTCCGAGCAGTACTTC
V gene: TRBV11-2; J gene: TRBJ1-5; D gene: TRBD1; clone size: NA; CDR3 protein: CASSPGTGSQPQHF; CDR3 DNA: TGTGCCAGCAGCCCTGGGACAGGCAGCCAGCCCCAGCATTTT
V gene: TRBV6-6; J gene: TRBJ2-4; D gene: TRBD1; clone size: NA; CDR3 protein: CASSYYGTGAKNIQYF; CDR3 DNA: TGTGCCAGCAGTTACTACGGGACAGGGGCCAAAAACATTCAGTACTTC
V gene: TRBV9; J gene: TRBJ2-2; D gene: TRBD1; clone size: few; CDR3 protein: CASSVYPGQGTTGELFF; CDR3 DNA: TGTGCCAGCAGCGTCTACCCGGGACAGGGTACCACCGGGGAGCTGTTTTTT
V gene: TRBV29-1; J gene: TRBJ2-4; D gene: NA; clone size: NA; CDR3 protein: CSVYGSLGIAKNIQYF; CDR3 DNA: TGCAGCGTTTATGGATCCCTCGGGATAGCCAAAAACATTCAGTACTTC
V gene: TRBV4-3; J gene: TRBJ2-1; D gene: NA; clone size: NA; CDR3 protein: CASSLVVGSDNEQFF; CDR3 DNA: TGCGCCAGCAGCTTGGTTGTCGGGAGCGACAATGAGCAGTTCTTC
V gene: TRBV11-2; J gene: TRBJ1-1; D gene: NA; clone size: few; CDR3 protein: CASSLETQNTEAFF; CDR3 DNA: TGTGCCAGCAGCTTAGAAACACAGAACACTGAAGCTTTCTTT
V gene: TRBV7-8; J gene: TRBJ2-7; D gene: NA; clone size: NA; CDR3 protein: CASSLSTRGRIDEQYF; CDR3 DNA: TGTGCCAGCAGCTTAAGTACCAGGGGGAGGATCGACGAGCAGTACTTC
V gene: TRBV7-8; J gene: TRBJ2-7; D gene: NA; clone size: NA; CDR3 protein: CASSVRIAYEQYF; CDR3 DNA: TGTGCCAGCAGCGTCCGAATAGCCTACGAGCAGTACTTC
V gene: TRBV18; J gene: TRBJ1-1; D gene: TRBD1; clone size: few; CDR3 protein: CASSRTGENTEAFF; CDR3 DNA: TGTGCCAGCTCAAGGACAGGAGAGAACACTGAAGCTTTCTTT
V gene: TRBV7-2; J gene: TRBJ2-3; D gene: NA; clone size: many; CDR3 protein: CASSFRSAGTSTDTQYF; CDR3 DNA: TGTGCCAGCAGCTTTAGGTCTGCGGGAACTAGCACAGATACGCAGTATTTT
V gene: TRBV15; J gene: TRBJ2-7; D gene: NA; clone size: once; CDR3 protein: CATSRRRARGSDEQYF; CDR3 DNA: TGTGCCACCAGCAGAAGACGGGCCCGGGGGTCCGACGAGCAGTACTTC
V gene: TRBV27; J gene: TRBJ2-6; D gene: NA; clone size: NA; CDR3 protein: CASSSKGTGANVLTF; CDR3 DNA: TGTGCCAGCAGTTCAAAGGGGACTGGGGCCAACGTCCTGACTTTC
V gene: TRBV18; J gene: TRBJ2-3; D gene: TRBD2; clone size: few; CDR3 protein: CASSLASGRRNTQYF; CDR3 DNA: TGTGCCAGCTCACTCGCTAGCGGGAGACGTAATACGCAGTATTTT
V gene: TRBV7-9; J gene: TRBJ2-5; D gene: TRBD1; clone size: NA; CDR3 protein: CASSSQTGVVETQYF; CDR3 DNA: TGTGCCAGCAGCTCTCAGACAGGGGTAGTAGAGACCCAGTACTTC
V gene: TRBV9; J gene: TRBJ2-7; D gene: TRBD2; clone size: NA; CDR3 protein: CASSVGTSGTVVEQYF; CDR3 DNA: TGTGCCAGCAGCGTAGGGACTAGCGGAACCGTAGTGGAGCAGTACTTC
V gene: TRBV2; J gene: TRBJ2-4; D gene: NA; clone size: NA; CDR3 protein: CAPGFGGDANIQYF; CDR3 DNA: TGTGCCCCCGGATTTGGCGGGGATGCAAACATTCAGTACTTC
V gene: TRBV19; J gene: TRBJ2-3; D gene: TRBD2; clone size: NA; CDR3 protein: CASTTSGGSDTQYF; CDR3 DNA: TGTGCCAGCACAACTAGCGGAGGATCAGATACGCAGTATTTT
V gene: TRBV18; J gene: TRBJ2-1; D gene: TRBD1; clone size: few; CDR3 protein: CASSRQGESEQFF; CDR3 DNA: TGTGCCAGCTCGCGACAGGGGGAGAGTGAGCAGTTCTTC
V gene: TRBV6-1; J gene: TRBJ2-5; D gene: NA; clone size: few; CDR3 protein: CASSVGGETQYF; CDR3 DNA: TGTGCCAGCAGTGTAGGGGGAGAGACCCAGTACTTC
V gene: TRBV7-8; J gene: TRBJ2-1; D gene: TRBD2; clone size: NA; CDR3 protein: CASSPYLAGGHEQFF; CDR3 DNA: TGTGCCAGCAGCCCATATCTAGCGGGAGGGCACGAGCAGTTCTTC
V gene: TRBV6-1; J gene: TRBJ2-5; D gene: NA; clone size: few; CDR3 protein: CASSEALQGFLQETQYF; CDR3 DNA: TGTGCCAGCAGTGAAGCACTACAGGGCTTCCTCCAAGAGACCCAGTACTTC
V gene: TRBV5-1; J gene: TRBJ1-1; D gene: NA; clone size: NA; CDR3 protein: CASSLGTGLGIFTEAFF; CDR3 DNA: TGCGCCAGCAGCTTGGGAACAGGGTTGGGGATCTTCACTGAAGCTTTCTTT
V gene: TRBV28; J gene: TRBJ1-1; D gene: NA; clone size: NA; CDR3 protein: CASRDSTNTEAFF; CDR3 DNA: TGTGCCAGTAGAGACAGCACGAACACTGAAGCTTTCTTT
V gene: TRBV19; J gene: TRBJ2-1; D gene: NA; clone size: once; CDR3 protein: CASSIGQNEQFF; CDR3 DNA: TGTGCCAGTAGTATTGGCCAAAATGAGCAGTTCTTC
V gene: TRBV28; J gene: TRBJ2-7; D gene: TRBD2; clone size: NA; CDR3 protein: CASTPAGAREQYF; CDR3 DNA: TGTGCCAGCACCCCAGCGGGAGCTCGGGAGCAGTACTTC
V gene: TRBV18; J gene: TRBJ2-1; D gene: NA; clone size: NA; CDR3 protein: CASSPRKTTSSYNEQFF; CDR3 DNA: TGTGCCAGCTCACCAAGGAAGACAACTAGCTCCTACAATGAGCAGTTCTTC
V gene: TRBV7-2; J gene: TRBJ1-5; D gene: NA; clone size: few; CDR3 protein: CASSSGYQPQHF; CDR3 DNA: TGTGCCAGCAGCTCAGGGTATCAGCCCCAGCATTTT
V gene: TRBV2; J gene: TRBJ1-1; D gene: NA; clone size: NA; CDR3 protein: CASSRTGSTEAFF; CDR3 DNA: TGTGCCAGCAGCCGAACAGGGTCCACTGAAGCTTTCTTT
V gene: TRBV9; J gene: TRBJ2-1; D gene: NA; clone size: few; CDR3 protein: CASSPRQATYNEQFF; CDR3 DNA: TGTGCCAGCAGCCCCCGACAGGCGACCTACAATGAGCAGTTCTTC